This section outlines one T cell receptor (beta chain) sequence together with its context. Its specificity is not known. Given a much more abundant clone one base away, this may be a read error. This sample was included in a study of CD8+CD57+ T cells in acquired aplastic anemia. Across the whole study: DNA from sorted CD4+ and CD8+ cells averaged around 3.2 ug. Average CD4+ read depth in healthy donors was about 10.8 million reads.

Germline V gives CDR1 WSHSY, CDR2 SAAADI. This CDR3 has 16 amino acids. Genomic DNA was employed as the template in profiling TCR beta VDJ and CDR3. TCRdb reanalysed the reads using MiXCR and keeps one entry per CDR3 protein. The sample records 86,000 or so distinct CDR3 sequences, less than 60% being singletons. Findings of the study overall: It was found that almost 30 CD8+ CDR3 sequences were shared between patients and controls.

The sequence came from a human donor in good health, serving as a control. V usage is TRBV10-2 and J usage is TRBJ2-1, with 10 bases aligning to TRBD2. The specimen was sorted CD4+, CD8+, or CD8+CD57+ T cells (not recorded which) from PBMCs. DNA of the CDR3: TGCGCCAGCAGTGACAATCTAGCGGGGGTGAACAATGAGCGGTTCTTC. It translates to CASSDNLAGVNNERFF.